Below, one T cell receptor (beta chain) is given with its context. In the same sample, other DNA sequences code for this CDR3. This record belongs to a study of cytomegalovirus exposure and HLA in healthy donors. CDR3 length: 14 residues. The germline CDR1 and CDR2 sequences are MNHEY and SVGAGI. Trimming removed 0 bases from V and 5 bases from J, with 10 bases in between. The PCR employed 60 Vbeta primers together with 13 Jbeta primers. TCRdb's copy holds only in-frame clones and misses some; the assay was immunoSEQ multiplex PCR. The sample holds approximately 250,000 clones, 78% seen once. Sequencing was carried out using PBMCs. The chain joins TRBV6-5 to TRBJ1-1; D perhaps matches TRBD1 (5 bases). This receptor was obtained from a boy younger than 18 in good health and CMV-seronegative. CDR3: CASSYSTGGTEAFF. CDR3 nucleotides: TGTGCCAGCAGTTACTCAACGGGGGGTACTGAAGCTTTCTTT.